A selection of T cell receptor beta chains follows, all from one sample in a study of memory CD4+ T cells and cytomegalovirus serostatus. The data were produced by immunoSEQ multiplex PCR, yet TCRdb's version contains in-frame clones alone and is incomplete. The sample carries 41,000 or so clones, 79% recorded once. The sequenced material came from memory CD4+ T cells from blood. The receptors derive from an adult in good health and CMV-seronegative. Both conserved end residues are part of each CDR3. D genes are given only for firm matches. Expanded clones are given a class, and other clones once, few, many or no size at all.

cdr3_aa	cdr3_nt	clone_size	j_call	d_call	v_call
CASSPGTGATYEQYF	TGTGCCAGCAGCCCCGGGACAGGGGCAACCTACGAGCAGTACTTC	once	TRBJ2-7	TRBD1	TRBV5-5
CATSRDIAGGEDTQYF	TGTGCCACCAGCAGAGATATAGCGGGGGGGGAAGATACGCAGTATTTT	.	TRBJ2-3	TRBD2	TRBV15
CASSPAVQGMNTEAFF	TGTGCCAGCAGCCCGGCCGTCCAGGGGATGAACACTGAAGCTTTCTTT	.	TRBJ1-1	.	TRBV16
CASSESAGEGGIAFF	TGTGCCAGCAGTGAATCGGCAGGGGAGGGGGGTATCGCTTTCTTT	.	TRBJ1-1	.	TRBV25-1
CASSLQGGKGEDGYTF	TGCGCCAGCAGCTTGCAAGGGGGTAAGGGAGAGGATGGCTACACCTTC	few	TRBJ1-2	.	TRBV5-1
CASSRREREKLFF	TGTGCCAGCTCACGCAGGGAGAGGGAAAAACTGTTTTTT	.	TRBJ1-4	.	TRBV18
CASSIRLAGETNEQFF	TGTGCCAGTAGTATTAGACTAGCGGGGGAAACAAATGAGCAGTTCTTC	.	TRBJ2-1	TRBD2	TRBV19
CASSLGVAGSYGYTF	TGTGCCAGCAGCTTAGGAGTTGCAGGATCCTATGGCTACACCTTC	.	TRBJ1-2	.	TRBV7-9
CASSVTSGGGETQYF	TGTGCCAGCAGTGTAACTAGCGGGGGGGGAGAGACCCAGTACTTC	few	TRBJ2-5	TRBD2	TRBV2
CASSPGAETQYF	TGTGCCAGCAGCCCCGGGGCGGAGACCCAGTACTTC	.	TRBJ2-5	.	TRBV28
CATSGRLGTGTYGYTF	TGTGCCACCAGCGGCAGACTGGGGACAGGCACCTATGGCTACACCTTC	.	TRBJ1-2	TRBD1	TRBV15
CASSPYMNTEAFF	TGTGCCAGCAGCCCCTACATGAACACTGAAGCTTTCTTT	few	TRBJ1-1	.	TRBV7-9
CASSQMTGLLLHGYTF	TGTGCCAGCAGCCAAATGACAGGTTTACTATTACATGGCTACACCTTC	.	TRBJ1-2	.	TRBV4-2
CATSAYTGGYGYTF	TGTGCCACCAGCGCCTACACAGGGGGTTATGGCTACACCTTC	few	TRBJ1-2	TRBD1	TRBV15
CASSDVSGSQAFF	TGTGCCAGCAGTGACGTTTCTGGCTCCCAAGCTTTCTTT	.	TRBJ1-1	.	TRBV6-1
CSVRVNSMNTEAFF	TGCAGCGTGCGAGTGAACAGCATGAACACTGAAGCTTTCTTT	few	TRBJ1-1	.	TRBV29-1
CASESGGTGTYEQYF	TGTGCCAGCGAATCGGGCGGGACAGGGACCTACGAGCAGTACTTC	.	TRBJ2-7	TRBD1	TRBV19
CASSPNQRNYGYTF	TGTGCCAGTAGTCCTAATCAGAGGAACTATGGCTACACCTTC	.	TRBJ1-2	.	TRBV19
CAWSPGTAKYEQYF	TGTGCCTGGAGTCCCGGGACAGCGAAATACGAGCAGTACTTC	few	TRBJ2-7	TRBD1	TRBV30
CASSYFTGSPEQYF	TGTGCCAGCAGTTACTTTACAGGGTCTCCCGAGCAGTACTTC	.	TRBJ2-7	.	TRBV6-5
CASSTYRAGGYGYTF	TGTGCCAGCAGCACATATCGGGCGGGAGGCTATGGCTACACCTTC	.	TRBJ1-2	.	TRBV7-9
CASSRQGWNTEAFF	TGTGCCAGCAGTCGACAGGGATGGAACACTGAAGCTTTCTTT	.	TRBJ1-1	TRBD1	TRBV2
CASSLGTGYGYTF	TGTGCCAGCAGCTTAGGGACAGGCTATGGCTACACCTTC	once	TRBJ1-2	TRBD1	TRBV7-9
CASRNRDRGYGYTF	TGTGCCAGCAGGAACCGGGACAGGGGATATGGCTACACCTTC	.	TRBJ1-2	TRBD1	TRBV6-5
CARSLVQNSPLHF	TGTGCCAGAAGCTTGGTCCAGAATTCACCCCTCCACTTT	medium-sized	TRBJ1-6	.	TRBV5-3
CASSLALSPLETQYF	TGCGCCAGCAGCTTGGCGTTATCGCCATTGGAGACCCAGTACTTC	.	TRBJ2-5	.	TRBV5-1
CASSLGHAGGTDTQYF	TGCGCCAGCAGCTTGGGACACGCGGGGGGCACTGATACGCAGTATTTT	.	TRBJ2-3	TRBD2	TRBV5-1
CASSITPGQPQHF	TGTGCCAGTAGTATAACCCCAGGGCAACCCCAGCATTTT	.	TRBJ1-5	.	TRBV19
CASSQGSGAYGYTF	TGTGCCAGCAGCCAAGGGTCGGGGGCTTATGGCTACACCTTC	.	TRBJ1-2	.	TRBV14
CASSLRTGDYNSPLHF	TGTGCCAGTAGTTTACGGACAGGGGACTATAATTCACCCCTCCACTTT	once	TRBJ1-6	TRBD1	TRBV19
CASAVAYNSPLHF	TGTGCCAGCGCTGTGGCCTATAATTCACCCCTCCACTTT	.	TRBJ1-6	.	TRBV27
CASSREGQEPLKYF	TGTGCCAGCTCCCGTGAGGGACAGGAGCCCCTAAAGTACTTC	few	TRBJ2-7	TRBD1	TRBV2
CASSSDRENIQYF	TGTGCCAGCAGTTCGGACAGGGAAAACATTCAGTACTTC	.	TRBJ2-4	TRBD1	TRBV2
CASSLVGGRPDTQYF	TGTGCCAGCAGCTTGGTTGGCGGTCGTCCAGATACGCAGTATTTT	.	TRBJ2-3	.	TRBV5-6
CASSQNRDRTVMFF	TGCGCCAGCAGCCAAAATCGGGACAGGACGGTTATGTTTTTT	.	TRBJ1-4	TRBD1	TRBV4-3
CASSSYNSIRDDNQPQHF	TGTGCCAGCAGCTCCTACAACTCCATTAGGGATGACAATCAGCCCCAGCATTTT	.	TRBJ1-5	.	TRBV5-6
CASSEPYLVRALSDTGELFF	TGTGCCAGCAGTGAACCGTATTTAGTCAGGGCCCTATCGGACACCGGGGAGCTGTTTTTT	.	TRBJ2-2	.	TRBV6-1
CASSEEGWTGELFF	TGCGCCAGCAGCGAGGAGGGGTGGACCGGGGAGCTGTTTTTT	.	TRBJ2-2	.	TRBV5-1
CASSLVAGGAEQFF	TGCGCCAGCAGCTTGGTGGCAGGGGGCGCTGAGCAGTTCTTC	.	TRBJ2-1	TRBD1	TRBV5-1